This T cell receptor beta chain was recovered during a study of T cell responses to AZD1222 COVID-19 vaccine. Only in-frame clones appear in the TCRdb table, and some are missing; sequencing was by immunoSEQ multiplex PCR. The sample holds 150,000 to 200,000 clones, approximately 92% seen once. The CDR3 is 14 residues long. Germline CDR1 reads SNHLY; CDR2 reads FYNNEI. Germline trimming cut 7 bases from V and 7 bases from J; bases unmatched to any gene: 5. The sample consisted of peripheral blood, taken on day 0 of AZD1222 vaccination. The receptor comes from an adult in good health. The V and J genes are TRBV2 and TRBJ1-6, with 9 bases identical to TRBD1. Here the CDR3 DNA reads TGTGCCAGCACCGGGACAGGGTCCAATTCACCCCTCCACTTT. Protein sequence: CASTGTGSNSPLHF.